The following is a TCR beta chain sequence with its context. Repertoires were generated with immunoSEQ multiplex PCR, while TCRdb's copy carries only in-frame clones and drops some. Counted here are 190,000 or so clones, 87% occurring once; the ten biggest clones make up approximately 0.88%. The sample is drawn from a study of blood T cell repertoires in COVID-19. After removal of 5 bases from V and 5 bases from J, the junction contained 7 bases not matched to a gene. Germline values: CDR1 SNHLY, CDR2 FYNNEI. CDR3 length: 14 residues. The V gene is TRBV2, the J gene TRBJ1-2; TRBD1 agrees at 8 bases. This receptor was taken from a woman aged 18-29 years who had recovered from COVID-19. Sequencing was carried out using peripheral blood. The CDR3 here is CASSPGQGHYGYTF. DNA for the CDR3: TGTGCCAGCAGTCCCGGACAGGGCCATTATGGCTACACCTTC.